The rows below give T cell receptor beta chains drawn from one sample of a study of blood T cell repertoires in COVID-19. Assay used: immunoSEQ multiplex PCR; TCRdb lists only in-frame clones, some missing. The table lists some 240,000 clones, about 81% of them singletons. The sequencing sample was made of peripheral blood. These receptors were obtained from an older woman with active or convalescent COVID-19. Each CDR3 is given with its conserved first and last residue. Fields, in order: D gene, clone size, V gene, J gene, CDR3 DNA, CDR3 protein. D genes are given only for firm matches. Expanded clones get a size class; other rows say once, few or many, or leave the size out.

D gene: NA; clone size: NA; V gene: TRBV7-3; J gene: TRBJ2-5; CDR3 DNA: TGTGCCAGCAGCCTAAGTGGGCAGCAAGAGACCCAGTACTTC; CDR3 protein: CASSLSGQQETQYF
D gene: TRBD1; clone size: NA; V gene: TRBV2; J gene: TRBJ2-1; CDR3 DNA: TGTGCCAGCCCTCGGACAGGGAAGGGCCTGGGCTCCTACAATGAGCAGTTCTTC; CDR3 protein: CASPRTGKGLGSYNEQFF
D gene: NA; clone size: once; V gene: TRBV4-1; J gene: TRBJ1-4; CDR3 DNA: TGCGCCAGCAGCCCCATGTCACAGTGGGTGGATGAAAAACTGTTTTTT; CDR3 protein: CASSPMSQWVDEKLFF
D gene: NA; clone size: NA; V gene: TRBV5-1; J gene: TRBJ1-6; CDR3 DNA: TGCGCCAGCAGCTTGGGACAGGCCACTCCTTCACCCCTCCACTTT; CDR3 protein: CASSLGQATPSPLHF
D gene: NA; clone size: NA; V gene: TRBV27; J gene: TRBJ1-5; CDR3 DNA: TGTGCCAGCAGCTCCCTAACAGAGTACCTAAATAGCAATCAGCCCCAGCATTTT; CDR3 protein: CASSSLTEYLNSNQPQHF
D gene: TRBD1; clone size: NA; V gene: TRBV4-1; J gene: TRBJ2-1; CDR3 DNA: TGCGCCAGCCGGCAGGGGGCATACAATGAGCAGTTCTTC; CDR3 protein: CASRQGAYNEQFF
D gene: TRBD1; clone size: NA; V gene: TRBV5-6; J gene: TRBJ1-2; CDR3 DNA: TGTGCCAGCAACTACCGGGACAGGGGGGCTAGTTACTATGGCTACACCTTC; CDR3 protein: CASNYRDRGASYYGYTF
D gene: TRBD1; clone size: few; V gene: TRBV30; J gene: TRBJ1-5; CDR3 DNA: TGTGCCTGGAGTACGGGACAGGGTTACAATCAGCCCCAGCATTTT; CDR3 protein: CAWSTGQGYNQPQHF
D gene: TRBD2; clone size: NA; V gene: TRBV7-8; J gene: TRBJ2-7; CDR3 DNA: TGTGCCAGCAGCGCCGGACTAGCGGGGGGAGAGCAGTACTTC; CDR3 protein: CASSAGLAGGEQYF
D gene: NA; clone size: NA; V gene: TRBV29-1; J gene: TRBJ2-1; CDR3 DNA: TGCAGCGCCATGAAGTCCAGGGGGGCCCCGGGTTTGGGGCAGTTCTTC; CDR3 protein: CSAMKSRGAPGLGQFF
D gene: NA; clone size: NA; V gene: TRBV30; J gene: TRBJ2-5; CDR3 DNA: TGTGCCTGGACTGGACAGAATAAACAAGAGACCCAGTACTTC; CDR3 protein: CAWTGQNKQETQYF
D gene: NA; clone size: few; V gene: TRBV3-1/TRBV3-2; J gene: TRBJ1-5; CDR3 DNA: TGTGCCAGCAGCCAACCCGGACTGTCTAAGTGCAATCAGCCCCAGCATTTT; CDR3 protein: CASSQPGLSKCNQPQHF
D gene: TRBD1; clone size: NA; V gene: TRBV2; J gene: TRBJ1-2; CDR3 DNA: TGTGCCAGCAGACCCACAGGGGGCACCGTTGGCTACACCTTC; CDR3 protein: CASRPTGGTVGYTF
D gene: NA; clone size: NA; V gene: TRBV4-3; J gene: TRBJ1-4; CDR3 DNA: TGCGCCAGCAGCCAAGTCGGGGGGGGCAGTGAAAAACTGTTTTTT; CDR3 protein: CASSQVGGGSEKLFF
D gene: TRBD1; clone size: few; V gene: TRBV29-1; J gene: TRBJ2-7; CDR3 DNA: TGCAGCGTTGACGGAGGACAGGGGGCGGGCCTCTACGAGCAGTACTTC; CDR3 protein: CSVDGGQGAGLYEQYF
D gene: NA; clone size: NA; V gene: TRBV5-1; J gene: TRBJ2-1; CDR3 DNA: TGCGCCAGCAGCTTCCAGGGAATGTCCTACAATGAGCAGTTCTTC; CDR3 protein: CASSFQGMSYNEQFF
D gene: NA; clone size: NA; V gene: TRBV9; J gene: TRBJ1-1; CDR3 DNA: TGTGCCAGCAGCCCCGGCCGATCAGAGGACACTGAAGCTTTCTTT; CDR3 protein: CASSPGRSEDTEAFF
D gene: TRBD1; clone size: few; V gene: TRBV5-4; J gene: TRBJ1-1; CDR3 DNA: TGTGCCAGCAGCTATGACAGGGGGATTGAAGCTTTCTTT; CDR3 protein: CASSYDRGIEAFF
D gene: NA; clone size: NA; V gene: TRBV29-1; J gene: TRBJ2-7; CDR3 DNA: TGCAGCGTTACGGTAGACAGTCACTACGACGAGCAGTACTTC; CDR3 protein: CSVTVDSHYDEQYF
D gene: NA; clone size: NA; V gene: TRBV7-2; J gene: TRBJ1-6; CDR3 DNA: TGTGCCAGCAGCTTAGAACGGGGTAGAGGGTGGGGTAATTCACCCCTCCACTTT; CDR3 protein: CASSLERGRGWGNSPLHF
D gene: NA; clone size: NA; V gene: TRBV7-2; J gene: TRBJ2-1; CDR3 DNA: TGTGCCAGCAGCTTGTCTTTCCAGGGCAATGAGCAGTTCTTC; CDR3 protein: CASSLSFQGNEQFF
D gene: TRBD1; clone size: once; V gene: TRBV6-2/TRBV6-3; J gene: TRBJ2-3; CDR3 DNA: TGTGCCAGCAGTTACCGACAGGGGGCTGTTCAAAGCACAGATACGCAGTATTTT; CDR3 protein: CASSYRQGAVQSTDTQYF
D gene: NA; clone size: NA; V gene: TRBV7-3; J gene: TRBJ1-1; CDR3 DNA: TGTGCCAGCAGCTTGGTTGCCATGGAGCCTTTCTTT; CDR3 protein: CASSLVAMEPFF
D gene: TRBD2; clone size: NA; V gene: TRBV5-1; J gene: TRBJ2-5; CDR3 DNA: TGCGCCAGCAGCTTGACTAGCGGGGGGCCGGGGACCCAGTACTTC; CDR3 protein: CASSLTSGGPGTQYF
D gene: NA; clone size: few; V gene: TRBV7-2; J gene: TRBJ1-6; CDR3 DNA: TGTGCCAGCAGCTTATCCGGCCAGGGTGGGTCACCCCTCCACTTT; CDR3 protein: CASSLSGQGGSPLHF
D gene: TRBD1; clone size: many; V gene: TRBV2; J gene: TRBJ1-2; CDR3 DNA: TGTGCCAGCAGTGAAGGGGGACAGGGGAGGTATGGCTACACCTTC; CDR3 protein: CASSEGGQGRYGYTF
D gene: NA; clone size: NA; V gene: TRBV11-2; J gene: TRBJ1-2; CDR3 DNA: TGTGCCAGCAGCTTAGAAAGGCGAGGGTCTGGCTACACCTTC; CDR3 protein: CASSLERRGSGYTF
D gene: TRBD1; clone size: NA; V gene: TRBV19; J gene: TRBJ2-1; CDR3 DNA: TGTGCCACCCAGACAGGGGCACTCTACAATGAGCAGTTCTTC; CDR3 protein: CATQTGALYNEQFF
D gene: NA; clone size: NA; V gene: TRBV21-1; J gene: TRBJ2-3; CDR3 DNA: TGTGCCAGCAGCGCACCCAGGGGGCGCAGCACAGATACGCAGTATTTT; CDR3 protein: CASSAPRGRSTDTQYF
D gene: NA; clone size: once; V gene: TRBV11-1; J gene: TRBJ2-3; CDR3 DNA: TGTGCCAGCAGCTTTAATCCCGGGGGGCAGGTAGATACGCAGTATTTT; CDR3 protein: CASSFNPGGQVDTQYF
D gene: NA; clone size: once; V gene: TRBV1; J gene: TRBJ2-7; CDR3 DNA: TGCACCAGCAGCCAAGGGGCCCCAGGGAGGGCCTCCTACGAGCAGTACTTC; CDR3 protein: CTSSQGAPGRASYEQYF